This T cell receptor (beta chain) comes out of a study of blood T cell repertoires in COVID-19 (dated by TCRdb to the early 2020s). Background on the whole study: Collaborator samples came from the United States, Italy and Spain and covered acute and convalescent phases of COVID-19. The prospective study material was composed of cDNA or gDNA derived from T cells, B-cell-depleted T cells, or PBMCs. Subjects who had been exposed to COVID-19, were actively infected with it, or had recovered from it provided the deeply sampled blood TCRbeta repertoires that made up the dataset. The repertoires were made available in a free public database intended to serve as a resource for research on the immune response to SARS-CoV-2. The samples were drawn from two sources: the first 160 participants of the ongoing ImmuneRACE study, and over 1,000 subjects contributed by 6 global collaborators. A de-identified subject ID, COVID-19 status, age in years and sex were almost always included in the sample metadata. Where available, HLA class I and class II types were obtained from metadata supplied by the sample provider rather than from assay-based typing.

Details on this clone: Its antigen is still unknown. Within one base of it there is no much larger clone, and no base qualities were kept.

The study at large found these results: The amount of clinical and demographic metadata varied by source and participant and was provided uncurated.

In the prospective study, participants were roughly 18 to 90 years old, resided in approximately 22 geographic areas of the United States, and were enrolled through a virtual design. Cohort assignment in the prospective study relied on participant-reported clinical history from a screening survey and a study questionnaire. For ImmuneRACE Cohort 3, a participant was defined as recovered based on two consecutive negative NP/OP PCR tests, clearance by a healthcare professional, or resolution of symptoms. In the prospective study, mobile phlebotomists collected whole blood, serum and a nasopharyngeal or oropharyngeal swab from each participant. Prospective study participants could optionally give additional blood draws and questionnaires over an approximately two-month period. Before DNA extraction, prospective study blood samples were shipped either frozen or at room temperature. The immunoSEQ Assay, a bias-controlled multiplex PCR, was used to amplify TCRbeta CDR3 regions from genomic DNA. On the authors' methods: The number of nucleated cells in each sample was estimated from the amplification of reference gene primers within the assay. To quantify the absolute abundance of each unique TCRbeta CDR3 rearrangement, sequence reads were collapsed and filtered. For each sample, productive Simpson clonality was calculated by taking the square root of Simpson's diversity index across productive rearrangements. Sourced from immuneACCESS, this table was stored by TCRdb with only in-frame sequences that have V and J called. A share of the clones is absent; for the studies checked, an unresolved V gene accounts for under half, and the remainder has no known explanation. V and J calls and clone size follow that table, whereas D and trimming were derived from the DNA. In this sample the table shows a few hundred thousand clones, 75% to 90% of which occur a single time. Of the sample, 2.2% is held by the ten largest clones.

Sample: PBMCs or T cells enriched from blood (not recorded which). This clonotype was obtained from a man between 25 and 39 years old who had recovered from COVID-19.

At the DNA level, the sequence is TGTGCCAGCAGCCCCATGGGGGGTATGAACACTGAAGCTTTCTTT. The translation is CASSPMGGMNTEAFF. This chain is built from TRBV3-1 (or the pseudogene TRBV3-2) and TRBJ1-1; TRBD1 is perhaps the D gene, given 5 matching bases. The CDR3 holds 15 amino acids from the cysteine to the phenylalanine. Kept here is only the CDR3 DNA, which spans 45 bases and is read in frame from base 1. Between the V and J ends, shortened by 4 bases and 0 bases respectively, the junction contains 12 bases. CDR1 and CDR2, looked up from the germline V gene (reference sequence), are LGHDT and YNNKEL.